Given below is one T cell receptor beta chain in context. The V gene end was trimmed by 3 bases and the J gene end by 13 bases; junction bases not matched to a gene: 21. This CDR3 is built from 19 residues. Germline CDR1 reads SGHKS; CDR2 reads YYEKEE (reference sequence). The sample belongs to a study of blood T cell repertoires in COVID-19. Only in-frame clones appear in the TCRdb table, and some are missing; sequencing was by immunoSEQ multiplex PCR. Here the sample spans approximately 670,000 clones, around 89% being singletons. The chain recombines TRBV5-5 with TRBJ2-1; 14 bases fit TRBD2. Sequenced input: peripheral blood. The sequence was obtained from a woman between 18 and 29 years old with acute or convalescent COVID-19. The CDR3 coding sequence is TGTGCCAGCAGCTCCCGACTAGCGGGGGGGGACATTAACGGGTATACCCAGTTCTTC. This encodes CASSSRLAGGDINGYTQFF.